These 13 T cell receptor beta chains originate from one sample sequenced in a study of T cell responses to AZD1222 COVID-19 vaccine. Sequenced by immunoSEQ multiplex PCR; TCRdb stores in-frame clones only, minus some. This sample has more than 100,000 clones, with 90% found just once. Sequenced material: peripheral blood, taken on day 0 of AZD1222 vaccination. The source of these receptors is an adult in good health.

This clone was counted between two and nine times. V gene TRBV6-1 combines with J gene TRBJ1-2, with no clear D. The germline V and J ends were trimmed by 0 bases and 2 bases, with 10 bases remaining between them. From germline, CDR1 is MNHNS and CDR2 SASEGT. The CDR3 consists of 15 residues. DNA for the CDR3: TGTGCCAGCAGTGAAGCCATACCACTAAACTATGGCTACACCTTC. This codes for CASSEAIPLNYGYTF.

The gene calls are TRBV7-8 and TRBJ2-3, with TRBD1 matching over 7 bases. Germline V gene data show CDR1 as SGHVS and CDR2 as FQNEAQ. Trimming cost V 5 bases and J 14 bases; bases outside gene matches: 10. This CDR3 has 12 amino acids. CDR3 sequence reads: CASSPDRDILYF. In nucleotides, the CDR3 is TGTGCCAGCAGCCCCGACAGGGATATACTGTATTTT. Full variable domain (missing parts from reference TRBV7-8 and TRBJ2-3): GAGVSQSPRYKVAKRGQDVALRCDPISGHVSLFWYQQALGQGPEFLTYFQNEAQLDKSGLPSDRFFAERPEGSVSTLKIQRTQQEDSAVYLCASSPDRDILYFGPGTRLTVL.

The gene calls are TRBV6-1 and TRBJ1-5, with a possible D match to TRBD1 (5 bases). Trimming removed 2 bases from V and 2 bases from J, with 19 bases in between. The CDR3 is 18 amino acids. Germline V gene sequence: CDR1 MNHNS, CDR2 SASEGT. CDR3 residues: CASSESHLIAGGNQPQHF. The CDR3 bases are TGTGCCAGCAGTGAATCCCACTTGATCGCGGGGGGCAATCAGCCCCAGCATTTT.

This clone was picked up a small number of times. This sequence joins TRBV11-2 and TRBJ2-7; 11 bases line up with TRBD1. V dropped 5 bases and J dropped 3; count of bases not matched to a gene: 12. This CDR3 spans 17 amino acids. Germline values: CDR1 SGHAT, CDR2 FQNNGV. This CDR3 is CASSLGYRDRGIYEQYF. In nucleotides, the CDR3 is TGTGCCAGCAGCCTAGGGTACCGGGACAGGGGGATCTACGAGCAGTACTTC.

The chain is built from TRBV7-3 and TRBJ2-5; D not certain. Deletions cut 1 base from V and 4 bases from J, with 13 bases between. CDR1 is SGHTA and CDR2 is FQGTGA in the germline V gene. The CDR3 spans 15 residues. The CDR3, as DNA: TGTGCCAGCAGCTTAAGGGCTACCTCGGGAGAGACCCAGTACTTC. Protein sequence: CASSLRATSGETQYF.

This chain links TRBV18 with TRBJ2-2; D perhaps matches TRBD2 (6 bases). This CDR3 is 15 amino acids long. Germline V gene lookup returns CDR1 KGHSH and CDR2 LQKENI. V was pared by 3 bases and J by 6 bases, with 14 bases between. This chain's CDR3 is CASSPETGGAGELFF. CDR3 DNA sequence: TGTGCCAGCTCACCCGAGACTGGAGGGGCCGGGGAGCTGTTTTTT.

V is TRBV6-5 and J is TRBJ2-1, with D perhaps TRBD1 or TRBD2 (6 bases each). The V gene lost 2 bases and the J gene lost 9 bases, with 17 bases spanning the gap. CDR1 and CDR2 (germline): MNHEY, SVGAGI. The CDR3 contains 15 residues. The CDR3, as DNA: TGTGCCAGCAGTTACCCCGGGGGCCGGGTGGTTGAGCAGTTCTTC. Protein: CASSYPGGRVVEQFF.

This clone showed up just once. This CDR3 is CASSFMGQIAFF. The CDR3, as DNA: TGTGCCAGCAGTTTCATGGGACAAATAGCTTTCTTT. V gene TRBV27 combines with J gene TRBJ1-1; D is perhaps TRBD1 (6 bases). V shed 3 bases and J shed 10 bases, with 12 bases lying between them. From germline, CDR1 is MNHEY and CDR2 SMNVEV (reference sequence). The CDR3 runs 12 residues.

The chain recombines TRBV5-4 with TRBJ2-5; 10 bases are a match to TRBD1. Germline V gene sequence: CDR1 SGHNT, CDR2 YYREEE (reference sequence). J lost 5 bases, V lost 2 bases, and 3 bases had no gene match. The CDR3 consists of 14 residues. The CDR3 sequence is CASSFWGQGETQYF. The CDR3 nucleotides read TGTGCCAGCAGCTTCTGGGGACAGGGGGAGACCCAGTACTTC.

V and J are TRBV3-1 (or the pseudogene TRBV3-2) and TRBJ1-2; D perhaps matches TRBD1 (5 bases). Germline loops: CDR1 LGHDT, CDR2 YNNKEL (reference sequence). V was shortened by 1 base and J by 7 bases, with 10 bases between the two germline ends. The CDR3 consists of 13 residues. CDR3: CASSQGDYRGYTF. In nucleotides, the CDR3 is TGTGCCAGCAGCCAAGGGGACTATCGTGGCTACACCTTC.

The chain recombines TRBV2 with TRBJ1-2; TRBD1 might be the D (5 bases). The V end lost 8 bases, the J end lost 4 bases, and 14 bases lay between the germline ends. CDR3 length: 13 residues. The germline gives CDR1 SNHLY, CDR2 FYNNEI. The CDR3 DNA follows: TGTGCCAGCCGGACGGGGGGACTCTATGGCTACACCTTC. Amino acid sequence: CASRTGGLYGYTF.

CDR3: CASSPGQDRGVRELFF. Here the CDR3 DNA reads TGTGCCAGCTCACCCGGGCAGGACAGGGGTGTACGGGAGCTGTTTTTT. The chain carries TRBV18 and TRBJ2-2, with 9 bases that match TRBD1. Trimming cost V 3 bases and J 9 bases; bases outside gene matches: 11. The CDR3 contains 16 residues. The germline V gene has CDR1 KGHSH and CDR2 LQKENI.

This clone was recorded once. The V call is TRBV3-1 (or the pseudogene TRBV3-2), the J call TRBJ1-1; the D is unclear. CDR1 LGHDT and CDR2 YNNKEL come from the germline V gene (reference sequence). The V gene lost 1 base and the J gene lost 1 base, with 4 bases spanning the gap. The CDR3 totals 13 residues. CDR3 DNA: TGTGCCAGCAGCCAAGTGGGGAACACTGAAGCTTTCTTT. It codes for CASSQVGNTEAFF.